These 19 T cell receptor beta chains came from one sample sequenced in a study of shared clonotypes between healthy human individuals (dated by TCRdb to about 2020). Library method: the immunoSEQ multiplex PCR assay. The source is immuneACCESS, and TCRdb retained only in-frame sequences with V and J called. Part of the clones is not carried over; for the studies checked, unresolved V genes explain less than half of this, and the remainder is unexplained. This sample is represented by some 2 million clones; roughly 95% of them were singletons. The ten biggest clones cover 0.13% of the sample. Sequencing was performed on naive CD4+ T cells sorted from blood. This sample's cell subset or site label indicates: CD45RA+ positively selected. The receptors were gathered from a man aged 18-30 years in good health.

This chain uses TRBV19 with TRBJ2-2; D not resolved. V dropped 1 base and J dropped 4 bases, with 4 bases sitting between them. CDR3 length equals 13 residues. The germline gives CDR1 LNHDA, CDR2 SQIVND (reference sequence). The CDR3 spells CASSIAITGELFF. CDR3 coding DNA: TGTGCCAGTAGTATAGCGATCACCGGGGAGCTGTTTTTT.

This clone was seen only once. CDR3 coding DNA: TGTGCCAGCAGCTTAGGCGGGGAGTACGAGCAGTACTTC. Encoded protein: CASSLGGEYEQYF. V is TRBV7-2 and J is TRBJ2-7, with D possibly matching TRBD2 (6 bases). The CDR3 length is 13 residues. Trimming removed 1 base at V and 4 bases at J, with 8 bases between. The germline V gene encodes CDR1 SGHTA and CDR2 FQGNSA.

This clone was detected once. DNA of the CDR3: TGTGCCAGCAGGGTTAACAGGGGCCGCAGCAACTATGGCTACACCTTC. It encodes CASRVNRGRSNYGYTF. This chain links TRBV2 with TRBJ1-2; TRBD1 matches 7 bases. The ends lost 6 bases at V and 2 bases at J; junction bases unmatched: 12. CDR1 is SNHLY and CDR2 is FYNNEI in the germline V gene. The CDR3 length is 16 residues.

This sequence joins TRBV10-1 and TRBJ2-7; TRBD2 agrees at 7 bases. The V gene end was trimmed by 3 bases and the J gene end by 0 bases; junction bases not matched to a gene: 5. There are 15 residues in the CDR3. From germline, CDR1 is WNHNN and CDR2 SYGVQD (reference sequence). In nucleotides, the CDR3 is TGCGCCAGCAGTGACTGGTCGGGGGGCTCCTACGAGCAGTACTTC. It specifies CASSDWSGGSYEQYF.

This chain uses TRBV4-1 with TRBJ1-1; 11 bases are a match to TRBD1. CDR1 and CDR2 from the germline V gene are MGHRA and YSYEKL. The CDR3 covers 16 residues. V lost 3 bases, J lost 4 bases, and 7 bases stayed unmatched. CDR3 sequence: CASSQDRGHRGTEAFF. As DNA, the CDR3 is TGCGCCAGCAGCCAGGACAGGGGGCATCGGGGCACTGAAGCTTTCTTT.

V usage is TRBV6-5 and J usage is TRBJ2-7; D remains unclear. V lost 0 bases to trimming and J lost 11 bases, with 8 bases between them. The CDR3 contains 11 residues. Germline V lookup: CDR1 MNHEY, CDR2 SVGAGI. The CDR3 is CASSYSSQEYF. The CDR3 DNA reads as TGTGCCAGCAGTTACTCGTCCCAGGAGTACTTC.

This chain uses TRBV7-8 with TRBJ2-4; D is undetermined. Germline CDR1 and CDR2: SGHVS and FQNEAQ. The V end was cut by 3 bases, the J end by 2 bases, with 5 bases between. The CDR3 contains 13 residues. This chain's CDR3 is CASSLGTKNIQYF. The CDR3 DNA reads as TGTGCCAGCAGCTTGGGCACCAAAAACATTCAGTACTTC.

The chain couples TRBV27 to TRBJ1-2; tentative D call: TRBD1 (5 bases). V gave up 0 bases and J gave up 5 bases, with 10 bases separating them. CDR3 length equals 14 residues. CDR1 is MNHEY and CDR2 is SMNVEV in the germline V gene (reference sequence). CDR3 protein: CASSLSWDDYGYTF. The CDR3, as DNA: TGTGCCAGCAGTTTATCCTGGGACGATTATGGCTACACCTTC.

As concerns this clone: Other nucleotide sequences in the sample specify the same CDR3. DNA for the CDR3: TGTGCCTGGAGTGGACGCGGGACCGGGGAGCTGTTTTTT. Translating it yields CAWSGRGTGELFF. The chain carries TRBV30 and TRBJ2-2; D is perhaps TRBD2 (5 bases). This CDR3 region has 13 residues. CDR1 is GTSNPN, CDR2 SVGIG, per germline (reference sequence). V was trimmed by 1 base and J by 5 bases, leaving 8 bases between them.

The CDR3 nucleotides read TGTGCCACCCAGGGCGGGGGAAGCAATCAGCCCCAGCATTTT. It is translated as CATQGGGSNQPQHF. The genes are TRBV10-3 and TRBJ1-5; perhaps TRBD1 as D (5 bases). V lost 10 bases to trimming and J lost 1 base, with 14 bases between them. There are 14 residues in the CDR3. From germline, CDR1 is ENHRY and CDR2 SYGVKD.

CDR3 protein: CASSESGQHYEQYF. The CDR3 nucleotides read TGTGCCAGCAGTGAATCGGGACAGCACTACGAGCAGTACTTC. This chain joins TRBV6-1 and TRBJ2-7; 7 bases align to TRBD1. This CDR3 comprises 14 residues. Germline assignment: CDR1 MNHNS and CDR2 SASEGT. Trimming cost V 2 bases and J 3 bases; bases outside gene matches: 4.

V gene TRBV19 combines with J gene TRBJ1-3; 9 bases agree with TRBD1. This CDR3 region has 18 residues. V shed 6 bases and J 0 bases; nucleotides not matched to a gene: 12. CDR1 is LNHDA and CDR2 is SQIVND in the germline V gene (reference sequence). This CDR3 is CASSHGQGSFFSGNTIYF. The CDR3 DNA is TGTGCCAGTAGCCACGGACAGGGGTCCTTCTTCTCTGGAAACACCATATATTTT.

Here the CDR3 DNA reads TGTGCCAGCAGCTTAAGGCGGGGCGAAAAACTGTTTTTT. Encoded protein: CASSLRRGEKLFF. The genes are TRBV11-2 and TRBJ1-4; the D gene is possibly TRBD1 (5 bases). The CDR3 sequence is 13 residues long. With 2 bases removed from V and 8 bases from J, the gap between germline ends came to 9 bases. Germline V gene sequence: CDR1 SGHAT, CDR2 FQNNGV.

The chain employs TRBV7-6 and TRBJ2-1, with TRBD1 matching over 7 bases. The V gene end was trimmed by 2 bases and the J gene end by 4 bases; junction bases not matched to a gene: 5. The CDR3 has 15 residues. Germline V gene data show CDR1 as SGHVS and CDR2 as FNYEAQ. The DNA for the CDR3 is TGTGCCAGCAGCTTATACGGGACAGCTTACAATGAGCAGTTCTTC. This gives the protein CASSLYGTAYNEQFF.

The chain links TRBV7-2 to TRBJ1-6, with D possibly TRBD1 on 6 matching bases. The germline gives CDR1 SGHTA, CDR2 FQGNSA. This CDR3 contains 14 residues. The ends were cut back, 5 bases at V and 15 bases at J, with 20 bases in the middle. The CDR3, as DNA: TGTGCCAGCAGCATACCCCAGGGGACCGTAGTCCTCCACTTT. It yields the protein CASSIPQGTVVLHF.

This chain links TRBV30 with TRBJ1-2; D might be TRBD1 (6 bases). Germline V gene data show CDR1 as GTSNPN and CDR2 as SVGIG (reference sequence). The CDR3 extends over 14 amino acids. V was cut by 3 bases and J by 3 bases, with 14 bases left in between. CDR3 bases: TGTGCCTGGAGAGTTACAGGGCTCGACTATGGCTACACCTTC. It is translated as CAWRVTGLDYGYTF.

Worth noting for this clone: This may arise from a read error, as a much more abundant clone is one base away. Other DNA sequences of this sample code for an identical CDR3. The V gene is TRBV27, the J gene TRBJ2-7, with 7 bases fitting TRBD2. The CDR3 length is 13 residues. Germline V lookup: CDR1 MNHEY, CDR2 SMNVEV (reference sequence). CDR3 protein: CASSRAGVDEQYF. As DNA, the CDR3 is TGCGCCAGCAGCCGCGCGGGAGTAGACGAGCAGTACTTC.

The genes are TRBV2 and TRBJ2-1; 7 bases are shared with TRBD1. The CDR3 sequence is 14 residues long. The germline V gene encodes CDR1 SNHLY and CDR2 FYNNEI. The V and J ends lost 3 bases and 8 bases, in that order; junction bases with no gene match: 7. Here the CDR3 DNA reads TGTGCCAGCAGTGACGAAGGGGGCGCACATGAGCAGTTCTTC. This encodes CASSDEGGAHEQFF.

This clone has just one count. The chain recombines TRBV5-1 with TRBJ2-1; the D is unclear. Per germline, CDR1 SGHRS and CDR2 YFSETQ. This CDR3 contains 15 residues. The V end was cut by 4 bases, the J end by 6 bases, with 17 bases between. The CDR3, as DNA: TGCGCCAGCAGCCAAGGACCCGCGGCTTCCAATGAGCAGTTCTTC. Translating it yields CASSQGPAASNEQFF.